The 3 T cell receptor beta chains reported below all come from one sample, sequenced in a study of brain T cells in children with intractable seizures. Data came from immunoSEQ multiplex PCR; TCRdb stores just in-frame clones and leaves some out. Here the sample spans around 100,000 clones, roughly 94% being singletons. Sequencing was performed on peripheral blood, taken at surgery. These TCRs come from a boy younger than two with hemimegalencephaly and intractable seizures.

The chain has TRBV6-5 and TRBJ2-1; 13 positions agree with TRBD2. The CDR3 loop spans 16 amino acids. V shed 2 bases and J 6 bases; nucleotides not matched to a gene: 4. The germline V gene has CDR1 MNHEY and CDR2 SVGAGI. The CDR3 DNA reads as TGTGCCAGCAGTTACGCCCGACTAGCGGGAGGCAATGAGCAGTTCTTC. Its translation: CASSYARLAGGNEQFF.

The chain is built from TRBV5-1 and TRBJ1-1; unclear D gene. This CDR3 comprises 13 residues. The germline V gene has CDR1 SGHRS and CDR2 YFSETQ. V was clipped by 0 bases and J by 2 bases, with 5 bases between them. The CDR3 sequence: CASSLVSNTEAFF. CDR3 DNA: TGCGCCAGCAGCTTGGTTAGCAACACTGAAGCTTTCTTT.

V and J are TRBV13 and TRBJ2-3; TRBD2 aligns across 15 bases. Germline trimming cut 4 bases from V and 6 bases from J; bases unmatched to any gene: 2. The CDR3 contains 15 residues. Germline CDR1 PRHDT, CDR2 FYEKMQ (reference sequence). This CDR3 is CASSSGLAGGDTQYF. Here the CDR3 DNA reads TGTGCCAGCAGCTCCGGACTAGCGGGAGGGGATACGCAGTATTTT.